The 20 T cell receptor beta chains given below trace back to one sample, sequenced in a study of cytomegalovirus exposure and HLA in healthy donors. The study ran its PCR with 60 Vbeta and 13 Jbeta primers. Repertoires were generated with immunoSEQ multiplex PCR, while TCRdb's copy carries only in-frame clones and drops some. Of around 180,000 clones in the sample, around 81% are singletons; the top ten hold about 1.8%. Material for sequencing was PBMCs. Receptors originate from a young man in good health and CMV-seronegative.

V usage is TRBV2 and J usage is TRBJ2-2, with TRBD1 identical over 10 bases. Germline V CDR1 and CDR2: SNHLY, FYNNEI. This CDR3 has 19 amino acids. Unmatched junction bases numbered 12, after V lost 2 bases and J lost 3 bases. CDR3 in DNA: TGTGCCAGCAGTGAATCTCGGGACAGGGGAAGGGCGGACACCGGGGAGCTGTTTTTT. It encodes CASSESRDRGRADTGELFF.

The chain is built from TRBV10-3 and TRBJ1-1; no reliable D call. Germline V CDR1 and CDR2: ENHRY, SYGVKD. Trimming removed 2 bases from V and 6 bases from J, with 13 bases in between. This CDR3 spans 14 amino acids. The CDR3 bases are TGTGCCATCAGTGAGATTGGGTGGAGGTCTGAAGCTTTCTTT. Translated, it gives CAISEIGWRSEAFF.

The J gene is TRBJ2-1, the V gene TRBV29-1, with 10 bases aligning to TRBD2. Germline-derived CDR1 and CDR2 are SQVTM and ANQGSEA. CDR3 length equals 13 residues. V was pared by 3 bases and J by 10 bases, with 6 bases of the junction left unmatched. CDR3 sequence: CSVDLAGVGEQFF. For the CDR3, the DNA is TGCAGCGTTGATCTAGCGGGAGTAGGCGAGCAGTTCTTC.

The rearrangement joins TRBV9 to TRBJ1-1; D is possibly TRBD1 (6 bases). The CDR3 loop spans 16 amino acids. The germline CDR1 and CDR2 sequences are SGDLS and YYNGEE. The ends were cut back, 5 bases at V and 1 base at J, with 18 bases in the middle. CDR3 loop: CASSSLGGRWNTEAFF. CDR3 DNA sequence: TGTGCCAGCAGTTCCTTGGGGGGGCGGTGGAACACTGAAGCTTTCTTT. The variable domain in full, completed from reference TRBV9 and TRBJ1-1, reads DSGVTQTPKHLITATGQRVTLRCSPRSGDLSVYWYQQSLDQGLQFLIQYYNGEERAKGNILERFSAQQFPDLHSELNLSSLELGDSALYFCASSSLGGRWNTEAFFGQGTRLTVV.

The V call is TRBV29-1, the J call TRBJ2-1; 11 nucleotides match TRBD2. Germline V lookup: CDR1 SQVTM, CDR2 ANQGSEA. The CDR3 length is 14 residues. The V gene end was trimmed by 4 bases and the J gene end by 7 bases; junction bases not matched to a gene: 6. The CDR3 here is CSVGLAGGWNEQFF. In nucleotides, the CDR3 is TGCAGCGTTGGTTTAGCGGGAGGGTGGAATGAGCAGTTCTTC.

The rearrangement links TRBV7-6 to TRBJ2-7; possible D gene TRBD2, 6 bases. Germline CDR1 SGHVS, CDR2 FNYEAQ. V was cut by 2 bases and J by 6 bases, with 14 bases left in between. This CDR3 has 14 residues. CDR3 loop: CASSLQPRDGEQYF. The CDR3 nucleotides are TGTGCCAGCAGCTTACAGCCGCGGGACGGCGAGCAGTACTTC.

The chain employs TRBV30 and TRBJ1-5; D ambiguous. This CDR3 has 14 residues. The ends were cut back, 2 bases at V and 0 bases at J, with 8 bases in the middle. Germline V gene data show CDR1 as GTSNPN and CDR2 as SVGIG (reference sequence). CDR3 coding DNA: TGTGCCTGGAGTCTAGACTTTAGCAATCAGCCCCAGCATTTT. The encoded protein is CAWSLDFSNQPQHF.

In this sample, this clone turned up a few times. The chain employs TRBV27 and TRBJ1-2; 7 bases align to TRBD1. In germline, CDR1 is MNHEY, CDR2 SMNVEV (reference sequence). V shed 5 bases, J shed 3 bases, and the junction held 6 bases outside the gene matches. This CDR3 contains 14 residues. CDR3 residues: CASSLRDRDYGYTF. CDR3 DNA: TGTGCCAGCAGTCTCCGGGACAGAGACTATGGCTACACCTTC.

On this clone: This sample also contains other DNA sequences that code for the same CDR3. This chain connects TRBV7-8 to TRBJ1-4; D is possibly TRBD1 (5 bases). CDR1 is SGHVS and CDR2 is FQNEAQ in the germline V gene. CDR3 size: 15 residues. Trimming took 4 bases from V and 3 from J, leaving 12 bases between them. CDR3 coding DNA: TGTGCCAGCAGCTCCAGCGGGACGCCTAATGAAAAACTGTTTTTT. Protein: CASSSSGTPNEKLFF.

The chain links TRBV10-3 to TRBJ1-1; 8 bases line up with TRBD1. The length of the CDR3 is 13 residues. Looked up from germline, CDR1 is ENHRY and CDR2 is SYGVKD. The ends lost 4 bases at V and 5 bases at J; junction bases unmatched: 3. This CDR3 reads CAISGTGQTEAFF. The CDR3 coding sequence is TGTGCCATCAGTGGGACAGGGCAAACTGAAGCTTTCTTT.

V gene TRBV7-2 combines with J gene TRBJ2-2, with 11 nucleotides matching TRBD2. Germline CDR1 reads SGHTA; CDR2 reads FQGNSA. V trimming: 3 bases; J trimming: 1 base; junction bases outside the gene matches: 4. This CDR3 region has 17 residues. The CDR3 sequence is CASSFGTSGRNTGELFF. The CDR3 bases are TGTGCCAGCAGCTTTGGAACTAGCGGGAGGAACACCGGGGAGCTGTTTTTT.

This chain joins TRBV19 and TRBJ2-7; 13 nucleotides match TRBD2. Germline V lookup: CDR1 LNHDA, CDR2 SQIVND (reference sequence). The CDR3 has 14 amino acids. With V trimmed by 5 bases and J by 8 bases, 6 bases remained unmatched. The CDR3 region is CASSLGLAGDKQYF. The CDR3 DNA follows: TGTGCCAGTAGTCTCGGACTAGCGGGAGATAAGCAGTACTTC.

The rearrangement links TRBV4-3 to TRBJ2-3, with D possibly being TRBD2 (6 bases). The V gene lost 4 bases and the J gene lost 4 bases, with 15 bases spanning the gap. CDR1 LGHNA and CDR2 YSLEER come from the germline V gene. There are 15 residues in the CDR3. Written as DNA, the CDR3 is TGCGCCAGCAGCCTAGACTGGGAGGATGCAGATACGCAGTATTTT. Translated, it gives CASSLDWEDADTQYF.

The genes are TRBV19 and TRBJ2-2, with 9 bases matching TRBD1. The trim removed 6 bases at V and 6 bases at J, leaving 14 bases unmatched. The CDR3 has 17 residues. Germline CDR1 is LNHDA and CDR2 is SQIVND (reference sequence). CDR3 residues: CASRRDRVGRSAGELFF. In nucleotides, the CDR3 is TGTGCCAGTAGAAGGGACAGGGTGGGAAGGTCTGCCGGGGAGCTGTTTTTT.

The gene calls are TRBV9 and TRBJ1-2, with D hard to call. Germline values: CDR1 SGDLS, CDR2 YYNGEE. CDR3 size: 13 residues. Trimming left V 3 bases short and J 2 bases short, with 8 bases between. DNA of the CDR3: TGTGCCAGCAGCGCGACGGGGAACTATGGCTACACCTTC. Protein product: CASSATGNYGYTF.

The chain combines TRBV6-5 with TRBJ2-5; 11 bases align to TRBD2. CDR3 length: 14 residues. CDR1 and CDR2 (germline): MNHEY, SVGAGI. Unmatched junction bases numbered 2, after V lost 8 bases and J lost 0 bases. The CDR3 DNA reads as TGTGCCAGCCGACTAGCGGGGTACCAAGAGACCCAGTACTTC. Protein sequence: CASRLAGYQETQYF.

The chain couples TRBV5-1 to TRBJ2-1, with 14 bases matching TRBD2. Germline CDR1 is SGHRS and CDR2 is YFSETQ. V trimming: 1 base; J trimming: 9 bases; junction bases outside the gene matches: 6. CDR3 length equals 16 residues. CDR3: CASSLLGTSGSSEQFF. CDR3 sequence (DNA): TGCGCCAGCAGCTTGCTGGGGACTAGCGGGAGTAGTGAGCAGTTCTTC.

This chain uses TRBV28 with TRBJ2-7; TRBD1 aligns across 12 bases. The V and J ends lost 8 bases and 7 bases, in that order; junction bases with no gene match: 6. This CDR3 has 13 amino acids. Germline V gives CDR1 MDHEN, CDR2 SYDVKM. The CDR3 here is CASGTGGEGEQYF. For the CDR3, the DNA is TGTGCCAGCGGGACAGGGGGCGAGGGTGAGCAGTACTTC. The full variable domain, rest sourced from reference TRBV28 and TRBJ2-7, is DVKVTQSSRYLVKRTGEKVFLECVQDMDHENMFWYRQDPGLGLRLIYFSYDVKMKEKGDIPEGYSVSREKKERFSLILESASTNQTSMYLCASGTGGEGEQYFGPGTRLTVT.

The V gene is TRBV4-3, the J gene TRBJ2-7, with a tentative D call TRBD2 (5 bases). Looked up from germline, CDR1 is LGHNA and CDR2 is YSLEER. The CDR3 has 13 residues. The V and J ends lost 1 base and 6 bases respectively, with 10 bases between them. CDR3: CASSQGEWSEQYF. Here the CDR3 DNA reads TGCGCCAGCAGCCAAGGGGAGTGGTCCGAGCAGTACTTC.

The rearrangement uses TRBV28 and TRBJ2-3; D is undetermined. V was clipped by 4 bases and J by 2 bases, with 19 bases between them. Germline-derived CDR1 and CDR2 are MDHEN and SYDVKM. This CDR3 is built from 17 residues. The CDR3 loop is CASSSPVRDKATDTQYF. The CDR3 DNA sequence: TGTGCCAGCAGTTCTCCTGTACGAGACAAAGCCACAGATACGCAGTATTTT.